This is a list of T cell receptor beta chains from one sample in a study of T cell responses to AZD1222 COVID-19 vaccine. The protocol was immunoSEQ multiplex PCR, while the TCRdb copy is restricted to in-frame clones and leaves out a portion. The table records some 120,000 clones, 80% to 90% of them present only once. This sample comprised peripheral blood, obtained on day 0 of AZD1222 vaccination. These receptors were taken from an adult in good health. CDR3s include the opening cysteine and the closing phenylalanine or tryptophan. The D gene is left open where the match is weak. Part of the rows lack a size; the others show once, few, many or a class for expanded clones.

D | J | size | V | CDR3 | DNA
. | TRBJ1-2 | many | TRBV5-4 | CASRAEGVGYGYTF | TGTGCCAGCAGGGCGGAAGGGGTCGGCTATGGCTACACCTTC
TRBD1 | TRBJ1-1 | once | TRBV6-5 | CASSYSNGTANTEAFF | TGTGCCAGCAGTTACTCGAATGGGACAGCGAACACTGAAGCTTTCTTT
. | TRBJ2-1 | . | TRBV6-5 | CASSYRQYNEQFF | TGTGCCAGCAGTTACCGACAATACAATGAGCAGTTCTTC
. | TRBJ2-7 | . | TRBV5-1 | CASSLDRRTYEQYF | TGCGCCAGCAGCTTGGACAGGCGAACCTACGAGCAGTACTTC
. | TRBJ2-3 | . | TRBV3-1/TRBV3-2 | CASSQALGPDTQYF | TGTGCCAGCAGCCAAGCTCTCGGACCGGATACGCAGTATTTT
. | TRBJ1-1 | many | TRBV4-1 | CASRQTGAGTEAFF | TGCGCCAGCAGGCAAACTGGGGCTGGGACTGAAGCTTTCTTT
. | TRBJ1-6 | . | TRBV7-9 | CASSRYRDAAYNSPLHF | TGTGCCAGCAGCCGTTACAGGGACGCCGCCTATAATTCACCCCTCCACTTT
. | TRBJ1-2 | . | TRBV11-2 | CASRLRPRDYGYTF | TGTGCCAGCAGACTAAGGCCGAGAGACTATGGCTACACCTTC
. | TRBJ1-1 | . | TRBV29-1 | CSVPRGGVMNTEAFF | TGCAGCGTACCCCGGGGAGGCGTAATGAACACTGAAGCTTTCTTT
TRBD2 | TRBJ2-5 | . | TRBV7-6 | CASSLHREVYF | TGTGCCAGCAGCTTGCACCGGGAGGTGTACTTC
TRBD1 | TRBJ1-5 | . | TRBV18 | CASSPGQGRGNQPQHF | TGTGCCAGCTCCCCCGGACAGGGTAGGGGCAATCAGCCCCAGCATTTT
. | TRBJ1-1 | few | TRBV3-1/TRBV3-2 | CASSQVPGGTEAFF | TGTGCCAGCAGCCAAGTCCCGGGAGGCACTGAAGCTTTCTTT
. | TRBJ2-7 | . | TRBV4-1 | CASSQVRAGSYEQYF | TGCGCCAGCAGCCAAGTACGGGCAGGGAGCTACGAGCAGTACTTC
. | TRBJ1-1 | . | TRBV21-1 | CAREPQTGTPEAFF | TGTGCCAGGGAGCCCCAGACAGGGACTCCTGAAGCTTTCTTT
TRBD2 | TRBJ2-3 | once | TRBV5-4 | CASSLRRESSTDTQYF | TGTGCCAGCAGCTTGCGGCGGGAGTCTAGCACAGATACGCAGTATTTT
. | TRBJ1-3 | once | TRBV6-5 | CASSFREAGNTIYF | TGTGCCAGCAGCTTCAGGGAGGCTGGAAACACCATATATTTT
. | TRBJ1-6 | . | TRBV18 | CASSPLRSRAQGNSPLHF | TGTGCCAGCTCACCACTACGGTCCAGGGCCCAAGGGAATTCACCCCTCCACTTT
. | TRBJ1-1 | once | TRBV6-5 | CASSSGQEAFF | TGTGCCAGCAGTTCCGGACAGGAAGCTTTCTTT
. | TRBJ1-1 | . | TRBV19 | CALCVGRSIGLKAFF | TGTGCCCTGTGTGTGGGGCGTTCGATCGGGCTCAAAGCTTTCTTT
. | TRBJ1-1 | . | TRBV6-1 | CASSESTGGREAFF | TGTGCCAGCAGTGAGAGCACGGGGGGAAGGGAAGCTTTCTTT
. | TRBJ2-6 | . | TRBV14 | CASRNSLTKNSGANVLTF | TGTGCCAGCAGAAACAGTTTAACCAAAAACTCTGGGGCCAACGTCCTGACTTTC
. | TRBJ1-1 | . | TRBV3-1/TRBV3-2 | CASSLGGLLEAFF | TGTGCCAGCAGCCTTGGGGGGTTGCTGGAAGCTTTCTTT
TRBD1 | TRBJ1-4 | . | TRBV3-1/TRBV3-2 | CASRDRAIEKLFF | TGTGCCAGCAGGGACAGGGCCATCGAAAAACTGTTTTTT
. | TRBJ2-1 | few | TRBV5-6 | CASSLEGAAGDDEQFF | TGTGCCAGCAGCTTGGAGGGGGCAGCGGGAGATGATGAGCAGTTCTTC
. | TRBJ1-2 | once | TRBV5-8 | CASSFRRGQGAGYTF | TGTGCCAGCAGCTTTAGACGCGGGCAAGGGGCGGGCTACACCTTC
. | TRBJ2-2 | . | TRBV6-4 | CASSAQGPGELFF | TGTGCCAGCAGTGCTCAGGGGCCCGGGGAGCTGTTTTTT
TRBD1 | TRBJ2-1 | . | TRBV24-1 | CATSDLGQGAHEQFF | TGTGCCACCAGTGATCTGGGACAGGGGGCCCATGAGCAGTTCTTC
TRBD1 | TRBJ1-2 | . | TRBV5-3 | CARSQHGRGPRGYTF | TGTGCCAGAAGCCAGCATGGGAGGGGGCCGCGGGGCTACACCTTC
TRBD1 | TRBJ1-5 | . | TRBV5-4 | CASSPDRGNQPQHF | TGTGCCAGCAGCCCGGACAGGGGGAATCAGCCCCAGCATTTT
TRBD1 | TRBJ2-2 | few | TRBV6-6 | CASSWDRNTGELFF | TGTGCCAGCAGTTGGGACAGAAACACCGGGGAGCTGTTTTTT
. | TRBJ1-6 | . | TRBV6-5 | CASKDQGYNSPLHF | TGTGCCAGCAAGGATCAGGGGTATAATTCACCCCTCCACTTT
. | TRBJ1-1 | . | TRBV19 | CASSSAPGDVEAFF | TGTGCCAGTAGTTCAGCACCTGGCGACGTGGAAGCTTTCTTT
. | TRBJ2-3 | . | TRBV24-1 | CATGGGADTQYF | TGTGCCACCGGCGGCGGAGCAGATACGCAGTATTTT
. | TRBJ1-1 | . | TRBV27 | CASRAPSWGDTEAFF | TGTGCCAGCAGAGCTCCCTCTTGGGGAGACACTGAAGCTTTCTTT
. | TRBJ1-2 | . | TRBV6-1 | CASSEATSYGGYTF | TGTGCCAGCAGTGAAGCGACCTCTTATGGAGGCTACACCTTC
. | TRBJ1-2 | . | TRBV5-4 | CASSLPGLRYGYTF | TGTGCCAGCAGCCTACCGGGCCTACGGTACGGCTACACCTTC
. | TRBJ2-5 | few | TRBV5-1 | CASRPNDETQYF | TGCGCCAGCAGACCAAACGACGAGACCCAGTACTTC
. | TRBJ2-7 | few | TRBV5-6 | CASSFRGSRYEQYF | TGTGCCAGCAGCTTCAGGGGAAGCAGGTACGAGCAGTACTTC
TRBD2 | TRBJ2-3 | . | TRBV6-4 | CASSLGGGGGLTDTQYF | TGTGCCAGCAGCCTCGGTGGTGGCGGGGGGCTCACAGATACGCAGTATTTT